Below are 9 T cell receptor beta chains sequenced from a single sample in a study of siplizumab effects on memory and regulatory T cells. Data came from immunoSEQ multiplex PCR; TCRdb stores just in-frame clones and leaves some out. The sample holds 90,000 to 120,000 clones, around 92% seen once. Material for sequencing was Tregs sorted from blood. The receptors shown here come from a human donor in good health.

The chain couples TRBV28 to TRBJ2-7; maybe TRBD1 (5 bases). Germline CDR1 is MDHEN and CDR2 is SYDVKM. V was clipped by 2 bases and J by 0 bases, with 5 bases between them. This CDR3 region has 13 residues. CDR3 sequence reads: CASSLQGSYEQYF. The CDR3 nucleotides read TGTGCCAGCAGTTTACAGGGCTCCTACGAGCAGTACTTC.

The chain joins TRBV20-1 to TRBJ2-1; D is ambiguous. The CDR3 sequence is 10 residues long. CDR1 and CDR2 (germline): DFQATT, SNEGSKA (reference sequence). Trimming shortened V by 3 bases and J by 10 bases, and 7 bases separated the two germline ends. Written as DNA, the CDR3 is TGCAGTGCTAGGTTCGGAGAGCAGTTCTTC. Encoded protein: CSARFGEQFF.

The V gene is TRBV19, the J gene TRBJ2-2; 13 positions agree with TRBD2. The CDR3 runs 17 residues. Per the germline V gene, CDR1 is LNHDA and CDR2 is SQIVND (reference sequence). The V gene end was trimmed by 4 bases and the J gene end by 5 bases; junction bases not matched to a gene: 7. CDR3 region: CASSRTSGSSLTGELFF. In nucleotides, the CDR3 is TGTGCCAGTAGTAGGACTAGCGGGAGTAGTTTAACCGGGGAGCTGTTTTTT.

The chain employs TRBV6-1 and TRBJ2-4; perhaps D is TRBD1 or TRBD2 (5 bases each). The CDR3 contains 15 residues. With 6 bases removed from V and 2 bases from J, the gap between germline ends came to 14 bases. Germline lookup yields CDR1 MNHNS and CDR2 SASEGT. CDR3 region: CASRPPGATKNIQYF. DNA of the CDR3: TGTGCCAGCAGACCCCCCGGGGCAACCAAAAACATTCAGTACTTC.

The rearrangement uses TRBV5-1 and TRBJ2-1, with D maybe TRBD1 (6 bases). The CDR3 has 14 amino acids. The ends were cut back, 1 base at V and 2 bases at J, with 7 bases in the middle. CDR1 is SGHRS and CDR2 is YFSETQ in the germline V gene. The CDR3 sequence is CASSLSGAYNEQFF. The DNA of the CDR3 is TGCGCCAGCAGCTTGTCAGGGGCCTACAATGAGCAGTTCTTC. Combining the CDR3 with reference TRBV5-1 and TRBJ2-1 gives the whole variable domain KAGVTQTPRYLIKTRGQQVTLSCSPISGHRSVSWYQQTPGQGLQFLFEYFSETQRNKGNFPGRFSGRQFSNSRSEMNVSTLELGDSALYLCASSLSGAYNEQFFGPGTRLTVL.

V gene TRBV4-1 combines with J gene TRBJ1-2; 9 bases align to TRBD1. The CDR3 runs 16 residues. Germline V gene sequence: CDR1 MGHRA, CDR2 YSYEKL. V was clipped by 2 bases and J by 5 bases; unmatched bases: 9. The CDR3, as DNA: TGCGCCAGCAGCCAAATACCGGGACAGGGAGTGTATGGCTACACCTTC. As protein: CASSQIPGQGVYGYTF.

The chain links TRBV4-1 to TRBJ2-7; possible D gene TRBD2, 6 bases. Germline lookup yields CDR1 MGHRA and CDR2 YSYEKL. V was pared by 4 bases and J by 5 bases, with 27 bases between. This CDR3 comprises 18 residues. The DNA for the CDR3 is TGCGCCAGCAGCCCCGATCCCCGGCGAGGGGACTTGGGGGACGAGCAGTACTTC. It yields the protein CASSPDPRRGDLGDEQYF.

The chain is built from TRBV10-1 and TRBJ2-1, with 11 nucleotides matching TRBD2. Trimming at V came to 1 base and at J to 0 bases, leaving 5 bases not matched to a gene. This CDR3 is 18 amino acids long. Germline V gives CDR1 WNHNN, CDR2 SYGVQD (reference sequence). The CDR3 reads CASSEFASGRSSYNEQFF. CDR3 DNA sequence: TGCGCCAGCAGTGAGTTTGCTAGCGGGAGGAGCTCCTACAATGAGCAGTTCTTC.

This clone was counted at least ten times. The chain links TRBV7-3 to TRBJ2-2; no clear D. CDR1 and CDR2 (germline): SGHTA, FQGTGA. The germline V and J ends were trimmed by 5 bases and 2 bases, with 6 bases remaining between them. The CDR3 covers 13 residues. The DNA of the CDR3 is TGTGCCAGCAGCATGGCCAACACCGGGGAGCTGTTTTTT. This gives the protein CASSMANTGELFF.